This TCR beta chain originates from a study of CD8+CD57+ T cells in acquired aplastic anemia. Study as a whole: The mean DNA yield obtained from sorted CD4+ and CD8+ cells came to 3 to 3.5 ug. Mean read depth for CD4+ cells from healthy donors was 9.5 million to 13 million.

CDR3 and TCR beta VDJ profiling relied on a genomic DNA template. TCRdb processed the reads anew with MiXCR; each CDR3 protein has one entry. The data show over 200,000 distinct CDR3 sequences, with over 60% seen just once and around 32% held by the top ten. Study-wide points: Patients and controls turned out to have some 30 CD8+ CDR3 sequences in common. In CD8+ cells, Simpson's diversity showed no significant difference between patients and controls.

The CDR3 has 12 residues. Per germline, CDR1 SGHKS and CDR2 YYEKEE (reference sequence). This clonotype was recorded once. Its antigen is still unknown. Relative to the germline gene, one junction end is altered; a read error may explain this. Sequenced input: sorted CD4+, CD8+, or CD8+CD57+ T cells (not recorded which) from PBMCs. The source of this sequence is a human donor in good health. The chain couples TRBV5-5 to TRBJ1-1, with D perhaps matching TRBD1 (5 bases). The CDR3 loop reads CDSSLMDTEALF. The CDR3 DNA is TGTGACAGCAGCTTGATGGACACTGAAGCTCTCTTT.